This entry is about one TCR beta chain. These data are taken from a study of blood T cell repertoires in COVID-19. Whole-study context: In each case, the material was cDNA or gDNA derived from T cells, B-cell-depleted T cells, or PBMCs.

TCRdb's table, derived via immunoSEQ multiplex PCR, lists solely in-frame clones and lacks some. The data show about 260,000 clones, around 90% seen once. Enrollment of patients from Seattle took place during active infection, with longitudinal follow-up. V lost 5 bases and J 5 bases, leaving 6 bases between the germline ends. Germline assignment: CDR1 SNHLY and CDR2 FYNNEI. The CDR3 totals 11 residues. The chain carries TRBV2 and TRBJ2-5, with D hard to call. The sequence derives from a person aged 18 to 29 with COVID-19, enrolled during active disease. Input material: peripheral blood. CDR3 in DNA: TGTGCCAGCAGTCGGCGGGAGACCCAGTACTTC. Amino acids: CASSRRETQYF.